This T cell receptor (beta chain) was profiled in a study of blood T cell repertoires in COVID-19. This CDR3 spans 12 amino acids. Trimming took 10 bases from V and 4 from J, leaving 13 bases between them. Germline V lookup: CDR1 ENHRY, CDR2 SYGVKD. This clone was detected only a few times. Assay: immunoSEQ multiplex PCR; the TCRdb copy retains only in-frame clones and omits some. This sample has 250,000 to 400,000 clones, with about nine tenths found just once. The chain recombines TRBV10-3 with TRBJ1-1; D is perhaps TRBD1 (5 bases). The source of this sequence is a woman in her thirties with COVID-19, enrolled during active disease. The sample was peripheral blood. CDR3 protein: CATGRGLTEAFF. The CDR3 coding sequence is TGTGCCACTGGGAGGGGCCTCACTGAAGCTTTCTTT.